Listed below are T cell receptor beta chains from one sample, sequenced in a study of tumor-infiltrating lymphocytes in primary liver carcinoma. MiXCR was run by TCRdb on the multiplex PCR reads, yielding one entry per CDR3 protein. Here the sample spans around 210,000 distinct CDR3 sequences, 65% being singletons. Sequencing was done on a sample of peripheral blood. These receptors came from a woman aged 60 to 75 with primary liver carcinoma and hepatitis B virus infection. Both conserved end residues are part of each CDR3. A D gene is named only where the DNA matches it firmly. Clone sizes are given selectively: once, few, many, or a class where the clone is expanded.

V gene	D gene	J gene	CDR3 length	clone size	CDR3 protein	CDR3 DNA
TRBV11-2	.	TRBJ1-5	16	.	CASSLRGGLTNQPQHF	TGTGCCAGCAGCCTAAGAGGGGGACTGACGAATCAGCCCCAGCATTTT
TRBV5-4	TRBD2	TRBJ2-1	16	many	CASSLAGTTRRNEQFF	TGTGCCAGCAGCTTGGCTGGGACTACAAGAAGGAATGAGCAGTTCTTC
TRBV6-1	.	TRBJ2-7	16	few	CASSEWRTNGAYEQYF	TGTGCCAGCAGTGAATGGAGGACTAACGGCGCCTACGAGCAGTACTTC
TRBV6-2/TRBV6-3	.	TRBJ2-3	15	.	CANTFRLSNTDTQYF	TGTGCCAACACCTTTAGACTATCAAACACAGATACGCAGTATTTT
TRBV6-6	.	TRBJ1-1	15	.	CASTPGGRANTEAFF	TGTGCCAGCACCCCGGGGGGCAGGGCGAACACTGAAGCTTTCTTT
TRBV28	.	TRBJ1-1	15	few	CASRAQGRMNTEAFF	TGTGCCAGCAGGGCCCAGGGAAGGATGAACACTGAAGCTTTCTTT
TRBV7-8	.	TRBJ1-5	14	.	CASSLAPGNQPQHF	TGTGCCAGCAGCTTAGCGCCCGGGAATCAGCCCCAGCATTTT
TRBV5-1	TRBD2	TRBJ2-1	18	few	CASSLAAGSGRAHNEQFF	TGCGCCAGCAGCTTGGCCGCGGGTAGCGGGAGGGCTCACAATGAGCAGTTCTTC
TRBV11-3	TRBD1	TRBJ2-3	17	many	CASSSRQGLESTDTQYF	TGTGCCAGCAGCTCGAGACAGGGGCTGGAATCCACAGATACGCAGTATTTT
TRBV12-3/TRBV12-4	TRBD1	TRBJ2-7	15	.	CTSSLWDRGLDEQYF	TGTACCAGCAGTTTATGGGACAGGGGTTTGGACGAGCAGTACTTC
TRBV23-1	TRBD1	TRBJ2-1	15	few	CASIQGWSSYNEQFF	TGCGCCAGCATACAGGGGTGGAGCTCCTACAATGAGCAGTTCTTC
TRBV28	.	TRBJ2-1	15	few	CASSLPEGSYNEQFF	TGTGCCAGCAGCCTCCCTGAGGGCTCCTACAATGAGCAGTTCTTC
TRBV11-2	.	TRBJ1-2	13	.	CAGNLGRGYGYTF	TGTGCCGGCAACTTAGGCCGTGGCTATGGCTACACCTTC
TRBV11-1	TRBD2	TRBJ2-3	15	.	CASKPGRAGTDTQYF	TGTGCCAGCAAGCCCGGGAGGGCGGGCACAGATACGCAGTATTTT
TRBV5-5	TRBD1	TRBJ1-6	14	many	CASSSRTGDSPLHF	TGTGCCAGCAGCTCGCGGACAGGGGATTCACCCCTCCACTTT
TRBV4-2	.	TRBJ2-6	15	many	CASSQGFSGANVLTF	TGTGCCAGCAGCCAAGGGTTCTCCGGGGCCAACGTCCTGACTTTC
TRBV18	TRBD1	TRBJ2-7	13	few	CASSPNHRGWQYF	TGTGCCAGCTCACCGAATCACAGGGGTTGGCAGTACTTC
TRBV2	TRBD1	TRBJ1-5	13	.	CASSGDSYQPQHF	TGTGCCAGCAGCGGGGACAGTTATCAGCCCCAGCATTTT
TRBV28	.	TRBJ2-7	13	.	CASSLPSRCEQYF	TGTGCCAGCAGTTTACCTAGCCGATGCGAGCAGTACTTC
TRBV11-2	TRBD2	TRBJ2-1	16	.	CASSLDRSSGSHEQFF	TGTGCCAGCAGCTTAGATCGGTCTAGCGGGAGTCATGAGCAGTTCTTC
TRBV6-2/TRBV6-3	TRBD1	TRBJ2-7	11	.	CASSSVTGEYF	TGTGCCAGCAGTTCCGTGACAGGGGAGTACTTC
TRBV5-3	TRBD2	TRBJ2-1	15	.	CARSRDQREYNEQFF	TGTGCCAGAAGTCGTGACCAGCGGGAGTACAATGAGCAGTTCTTC
TRBV5-1	TRBD1	TRBJ1-4	13	.	CASSGTGDEKLFF	TGCGCCAGCAGCGGGACAGGGGATGAAAAACTGTTTTTT
TRBV13	TRBD1	TRBJ1-2	15	few	CASSTRQGPNYGYTF	TGTGCCAGCAGCACCCGACAGGGGCCGAACTATGGCTACACCTTC
TRBV6-1	.	TRBJ2-7	18	.	CASSEEGVAVYDQYEQCF	TGTGCCAGCAGTGAAGAAGGAGTAGCGGTTTACGACCAATACGAGCAGTGCTTC
TRBV11-2	.	TRBJ2-7	14	.	CANSSTRGFYEQYF	TGTGCCAACAGCTCGACAAGGGGATTCTACGAGCAGTATTTC
TRBV29-1	.	TRBJ1-5	13	.	CSVECASHQPQHF	TGCAGCGTTGAGTGTGCCTCCCATCAGCCCCAGCATTTT
TRBV28	.	TRBJ2-1	18	few	CASRTRTVAGGYYNEQFF	TGTGCCAGCAGGACGAGGACGGTAGCAGGAGGGTACTACAATGAGCAGTTCTTC
TRBV29-1	.	TRBJ2-7	12	.	CIVAGATYEQYF	TGCATCGTTGCCGGGGCGACCTACGAGCAGTACTTC
TRBV30	.	TRBJ2-7	13	.	CAWSGLGTYEQYF	TGTGCCTGGAGTGGGCTCGGGACCTACGAGCAGTACTTC
TRBV11-2	TRBD2	TRBJ2-1	15	.	CASSAGLVGYNEQFF	TGTGCCAGCAGCGCCGGACTAGTGGGCTACAATGAGCAGTTCTTC
TRBV28	.	TRBJ1-3	14	.	CATLPPGTGNTIYF	TGTGCCACCTTGCCCCCGGGGACTGGAAACACCATATATTTT
TRBV6-2/TRBV6-3	.	TRBJ2-5	13	.	CVSNQRHQETQYF	TGTGTCAGCAACCAGCGCCACCAAGAGACCCAGTACTTC
TRBV5-1	TRBD1	TRBJ1-1	15	.	CASSPGQGATAEAFF	TGCGCCAGCAGCCCGGGACAGGGGGCGACGGCTGAAGCTTTCTTT
TRBV11-1	.	TRBJ2-5	13	once	CASRGRDHGTQYF	TGTGCCAGCAGAGGCCGGGACCACGGTACCCAGTACTTC
TRBV30	TRBD2	TRBJ2-7	16	few	CAWRGGASGSLYEQYF	TGTGCCTGGAGGGGGGGCGCTAGCGGGAGTTTGTACGAGCAGTACTTC
TRBV6-1	TRBD2	TRBJ2-3	19	many	CASSEHGAGDPGGTDTQYF	TGTGCCAGCAGTGAACACGGGGCGGGAGACCCTGGGGGCACAGATACGCAGTATTTT
TRBV4-1	.	TRBJ1-2	16	many	CASSQDIGELGYGYTF	TGCGCCAGCAGCCAAGATATTGGCGAGTTGGGGTATGGCTACACCTTC